Described below is a single T cell receptor beta chain sequence and its context. The sample belongs to a study of cytomegalovirus exposure and HLA in healthy donors. Background on the study: There were roughly 110 million unique TCR beta sequences, drawn from roughly 200 million T cells, in an earlier analysis.

PCR involved 60 Vbeta and 13 Jbeta primers. Data came from immunoSEQ multiplex PCR; TCRdb stores just in-frame clones and leaves some out. The sample includes about 140,000 clones, about 70% of them seen just once. V dropped 0 bases and J dropped 3; count of bases not matched to a gene: 6. This CDR3 contains 16 residues. Germline values: CDR1 SGHRS, CDR2 YFSETQ. The sequenced material came from PBMCs. The V gene is TRBV5-1, the J gene TRBJ2-3; the match to TRBD2 covers 8 bases. The receptor was isolated from a woman aged 55-70 years in good health and CMV-seropositive. CDR3 sequence reads: CASSLGPAGETDTQYF. In nucleotides, the CDR3 is TGCGCCAGCAGCTTGGGTCCAGCGGGGGAAACAGATACGCAGTATTTT.